This TCR beta chain comes out of a study of T cells in Graves' hyperthyroidism and ophthalmopathy. Patients affected by ophthalmopathy presented a Clinical Activity Score of at least 3, a NOSPECS grade of at least 4, and disease duration below 3 months. Clinical symptoms, serum thyroxine, TRAb, thyroid ultrasound and orbital computed tomography informed diagnoses. Study-level findings and limits: Researchers found most expanded thyroid clonotypes above 0.001 in blood as well.

The germline V gene has CDR1 SNHLY and CDR2 FYNNEI. The CDR3 consists of 14 residues. The junction had 7 bases not matched to a gene; V was cut back by 4 bases and J by 4 bases. This clonotype has at least ten counts. What it binds is not known. There were TCR beta CDR3 regions amplified from RNA transcripts. The HTBI primer set served for first-round RT-PCR of the TCR CDR3. TCRdb re-derived calls from the multiplex PCR reads in MiXCR, one entry per CDR3 protein. The data show about 640,000 distinct CDR3 sequences, with about a fifth seen just once and 34% held by the top ten. The chain couples TRBV2 to TRBJ2-7, with 7 bases fitting TRBD1. The TCR comes from a man aged 30 to 39 with Graves' ophthalmopathy. Sequencing was performed on blood. The CDR3 sequence: CASSASGTEYEQYF. CDR3 DNA sequence: TGTGCCAGCAGTGCTTCCGGGACAGAATACGAGCAGTACTTC.